Below are 32 T cell receptor beta chains sequenced from a single sample in a study of T cell repertoires in cytomegalovirus infection. These TCRs are of unknown antigen specificity. TCRdb independently ran MiXCR on the reads; one entry per CDR3 protein. This table holds a few hundred thousand distinct CDR3 sequences, under 45% found once. The source material was cultured PBMCs, sampled from culture after CMV antigen stimulation. The source is a human donor in good health (CMV status not recorded). Some clones in this sample may be carry-over from other donors' samples.

The chain carries TRBV6-5 and TRBJ2-2, with D possibly called TRBD1 or TRBD2 (5 bases each). Trimming stripped 9 bases from V and 0 bases from J, with 11 bases between. The CDR3 totals 14 residues. Germline V lookup: CDR1 MNHEY, CDR2 SVGAGI. In nucleotides, the CDR3 is TGTGCCAGTATGGGACCGACGAACACCGGGGAGCTGTTTTTT. It yields the protein CASMGPTNTGELFF.

V and J are TRBV6-1 and TRBJ2-5, with 10 nucleotides matching TRBD2. Germline V gene sequence: CDR1 MNHNS, CDR2 SASEGT. V lost 4 bases, J lost 1 base, and 9 bases stayed unmatched. The CDR3 covers 17 residues. The CDR3 spells CASSANPTSGFQETQYF. CDR3 coding DNA: TGTGCCAGCAGTGCGAACCCGACTAGCGGGTTCCAAGAGACCCAGTACTTC.

This clonotype was counted only a few times. This chain uses TRBV12-3 or TRBV12-4 with TRBJ2-3; no reliable D call. The V gene lost 4 bases and the J gene lost 1 base, with 9 bases spanning the gap. The CDR3 extends over 14 amino acids. The CDR3 coding sequence is TGTGCCAGCAGTTGGGGTCCCGGCACAGATACGCAGTATTTT. It is translated as CASSWGPGTDTQYF.

The sample holds a few counts of this clonotype. The rearrangement joins TRBV7-8 to TRBJ2-3; the match to TRBD2 covers 7 bases. CDR3 length equals 14 residues. Germline lookup yields CDR1 SGHVS and CDR2 FQNEAQ. With V trimmed by 4 bases and J by 8 bases, 9 bases remained unmatched. CDR3 in DNA: TGTGCCAGCAGCTCCGGGGGGAGGTTGGGTACGCAGTATTTT. Its translation is CASSSGGRLGTQYF.

The chain has TRBV12-3 or TRBV12-4 and TRBJ1-2; the D gene is possibly TRBD1 (6 bases). The CDR3 spans 14 residues. Trimming removed 4 bases at V and 6 bases at J, with 15 bases between. The CDR3 loop is CASSSPDRSNGYTF. The CDR3 DNA is TGTGCCAGCAGTTCCCCCGACAGGTCCAATGGCTACACCTTC.

This clonotype was seen only a few times. The rearrangement links TRBV5-4 to TRBJ1-6; D unclear. This CDR3 comprises 14 residues. CDR1 and CDR2 (germline): SGHNT, YYREEE (reference sequence). The V and J ends lost 4 bases and 9 bases respectively, with 14 bases between them. CDR3 residues: CASSLSQTSSPLHF. Written as DNA, the CDR3 is TGTGCCAGCAGCCTGTCCCAGACGAGTTCACCCCTCCACTTT.

This clonotype came up a few times. The gene calls are TRBV7-9 and TRBJ1-1, with D perhaps matching TRBD1 (6 bases). The V end lost 6 bases, the J end lost 7 bases, and 9 bases lay between the germline ends. The CDR3 totals 11 residues. Germline CDR1 reads SEHNR; CDR2 reads FQNEAQ (reference sequence). The CDR3 loop reads CASREDSEAFF. The CDR3 nucleotides are TGTGCCAGCAGGGAGGACAGTGAAGCTTTCTTT.

This clonotype has only a few counts. The chain couples TRBV12-3 or TRBV12-4 to TRBJ2-3, with 12 bases lining up with TRBD2. This CDR3 contains 15 residues. Trimming took 6 bases from V and 6 from J; bases not matched to a gene: 7. CDR3 protein: CASSLTSGGLDTQYF. CDR3 in DNA: TGTGCCAGCAGCTTGACTAGCGGGGGTTTGGATACGCAGTATTTT.

The gene calls are TRBV7-6 and TRBJ2-7; 10 positions match TRBD1. The germline gives CDR1 SGHVS, CDR2 FNYEAQ. V shed 6 bases, J shed 7 bases, and the junction held 9 bases outside the gene matches. This CDR3 is 14 amino acids long. CDR3 sequence reads: CASSPGTGAREQYF. Written as DNA, the CDR3 is TGTGCCAGCAGTCCCGGGACAGGGGCGAGGGAGCAGTACTTC.

The rearrangement links TRBV2 to TRBJ2-1; no firm D call. Trimming cost V 8 bases and J 7 bases, with 9 bases left between them. The germline gives CDR1 SNHLY, CDR2 FYNNEI. The CDR3 totals 11 residues. The CDR3 nucleotides are TGTGCCAGCGCCTGGTTAAATGAGCAGTTCTTC. It specifies CASAWLNEQFF.

This clonotype has a handful of counts. J is TRBJ1-2 and V is TRBV6-6, with TRBD1 as a possible D gene (6 bases). V lost 6 bases, J lost 6 bases, and 14 bases lay in between. The CDR3 sequence is 13 residues long. Germline V CDR1 and CDR2: MNHNY, SVGAGI (reference sequence). For the CDR3, the DNA is TGTGCCAGCAGGAAGGACAGCGCGAATGGCTACACCTTC. Translation: CASRKDSANGYTF.

The V call is TRBV7-3, the J call TRBJ1-6; 9 bases map to TRBD1. CDR1 is SGHTA and CDR2 is FQGTGA in the germline V gene. V lost 5 bases and J lost 9; bases outside the gene matches: 8. The CDR3 runs to 15 residues. CDR3 sequence (DNA): TGTGCCAGCAGCCGTGAAACAGGGGGCGGTTCACCCCTCCACTTT. It specifies CASSRETGGGSPLHF.

J is TRBJ2-7 and V is TRBV7-2; D is tentatively TRBD1 or TRBD2 (5 bases each). V dropped 5 bases and J dropped 2 bases, with 10 bases sitting between them. The CDR3 runs to 13 residues. Germline loops: CDR1 SGHTA, CDR2 FQGNSA. The CDR3 sequence: CASSLWDPYEQYF. CDR3 in DNA: TGTGCCAGCAGCCTGTGGGACCCCTACGAGCAGTACTTC.

This clonotype has a handful of counts. The chain couples TRBV7-2 to TRBJ1-1; D not certain. The ends were cut back, 0 bases at V and 8 bases at J, with 10 bases in the middle. Germline CDR1 is SGHTA and CDR2 is FQGNSA. This CDR3 comprises 13 residues. CDR3 coding DNA: TGTGCCAGCAGCTTAGCCCGAACAGAAGAAGCTTTCTTT. Translating gives CASSLARTEEAFF. The variable domain in full, completed from reference TRBV7-2 and TRBJ1-1, reads GAGVSQSPSNKVTEKGKDVELRCDPISGHTALYWYRQSLGQGLEFLIYFQGNSAPDKSGLPSDRFSAERTGGSVSTLTIQRTQQEDSAVYLCASSLARTEEAFFGQGTRLTVV.

CDR3 protein: CSARKAGGREETQYF. Here the CDR3 DNA reads TGCAGTGCTAGGAAAGCGGGGGGGCGGGAAGAGACCCAGTACTTC. This chain uses TRBV20-1 with TRBJ2-5; 10 bases fit TRBD2. The CDR3 runs 15 residues. The V segment lost 3 bases and the J segment 3 bases; nucleotides outside the gene matches: 7. The V gene's germline CDR1 is DFQATT and CDR2 SNEGSKA (reference sequence).

The J gene is TRBJ1-5, the V gene TRBV12-3 or TRBV12-4; 8 nucleotides align to TRBD1. With 6 bases clipped from V and 5 bases from J, the junction kept 3 bases outside the gene matches. The CDR3 length is 13 residues. The CDR3 bases are TGTGCCAGCAGAGGACAGGGCTATCAGCCCCAGCATTTT. Translated, it gives CASRGQGYQPQHF.

This clonotype was detected only a few times. The J gene is TRBJ2-2, the V gene TRBV7-8; D tentatively fits TRBD1 or TRBD2 (5 bases each). Trimming pared 2 bases from V and 1 base from J, leaving 11 bases between. Looked up from germline, CDR1 is SGHVS and CDR2 is FQNEAQ. CDR3 length: 16 amino acids. The CDR3 reads CASSLNKRGNTGELFF. The DNA of the CDR3 is TGTGCCAGCAGCTTAAACAAGAGGGGGAACACCGGGGAGCTGTTTTTT.

The chain couples TRBV7-2 to TRBJ2-5, with a tentative D call TRBD2 (5 bases). V lost 0 bases, J lost 4 bases, and 9 bases lay in between. CDR1 is SGHTA and CDR2 is FQGNSA in the germline V gene. The CDR3 sequence is 14 residues long. The CDR3 protein is CASSLARVPETQYF. CDR3 in DNA: TGTGCCAGCAGCTTAGCGAGGGTCCCAGAGACCCAGTACTTC.

J is TRBJ2-2 and V is TRBV6-5; perhaps TRBD1 as D (5 bases). Germline CDR1 and CDR2: MNHEY and SVGAGI. Trimming cost V 9 bases and J 5 bases, with 16 bases left between them. This CDR3 region has 14 residues. As DNA, the CDR3 is TGTGCCAGTGGAAAGGACAAAACTACCGGGGAGCTGTTTTTT. Protein sequence: CASGKDKTTGELFF.

This clonotype has a handful of counts. V gene TRBV7-2 combines with J gene TRBJ2-7; 8 nucleotides line up with TRBD2. Germline V gives CDR1 SGHTA, CDR2 FQGNSA. The CDR3 contains 14 residues. The junction had 5 bases not matched to a gene; V was cut back by 5 bases and J by 2 bases. CDR3 nucleotide sequence: TGTGCCAGCAGCGGGGCGGGGGGAGCCTACGAGCAGTACTTC. It yields the protein CASSGAGGAYEQYF. Complete variable domain (other parts from reference TRBV7-2 and TRBJ2-7): GAGVSQSPSNKVTEKGKDVELRCDPISGHTALYWYRQSLGQGLEFLIYFQGNSAPDKSGLPSDRFSAERTGGSVSTLTIQRTQQEDSAVYLCASSGAGGAYEQYFGPGTRLTVT.

This clonotype was counted ten times or more. The chain recombines TRBV19 with TRBJ2-5; maybe TRBD1 (6 bases). The V end lost 4 bases, the J end lost 5 bases, and 23 bases lay between the germline ends. The CDR3 runs to 17 residues. Per germline, CDR1 LNHDA and CDR2 SQIVND (reference sequence). In nucleotides, the CDR3 is TGTGCCAGTAGTACAATCAGGGGCGCAGGAACCGGTGAGACCCAGTACTTC. Translation gives CASSTIRGAGTGETQYF. Filled out from reference TRBV19 and TRBJ2-5, the complete variable domain reads DGGITQSPKYLFRKEGQNVTLSCEQNLNHDAMYWYRQDPGQGLRLIYYSQIVNDFQKGDIAEGYSVSREKKESFPLTVTSAQKNPTAFYLCASSTIRGAGTGETQYFGPGTRLLVL.

This clonotype showed up just a few times. The rearrangement uses TRBV10-3 and TRBJ2-3; D ambiguous. Germline V gene lookup returns CDR1 ENHRY and CDR2 SYGVKD. CDR3 length equals 14 residues. Trimming cost V 0 bases and J 4 bases, with 8 bases left between them. The CDR3 spells CAISESQPPDTQYF. CDR3 sequence (DNA): TGTGCCATCAGTGAGTCACAGCCCCCAGATACGCAGTATTTT.

The rearrangement links TRBV7-6 to TRBJ1-5, with D unresolved. Germline CDR1 and CDR2: SGHVS and FNYEAQ. This CDR3 is built from 16 residues. Trimming shortened V by 2 bases and J by 3 bases, and 14 bases separated the two germline ends. CDR3 residues: CASSLSAPKTNQPQHF. CDR3 sequence (DNA): TGTGCCAGCAGCTTATCGGCGCCAAAAACCAATCAGCCCCAGCATTTT.

The rearrangement joins TRBV12-3 or TRBV12-4 to TRBJ1-5, with 11 bases lining up with TRBD1. The CDR3 consists of 15 residues. Trimming at V came to 4 bases and at J to 4 bases, leaving 3 bases not matched to a gene. The chain's CDR3 is CASSYGTGGNQPQHF. The CDR3 DNA follows: TGTGCCAGCAGTTATGGGACAGGGGGAAATCAGCCCCAGCATTTT.

This clonotype has a handful of counts. This chain connects TRBV12-3 or TRBV12-4 to TRBJ1-1; tentatively, D is TRBD1 (6 bases). V was trimmed by 7 bases and J by 1 base, leaving 13 bases between them. CDR3 length: 14 amino acids. The CDR3 nucleotides are TGTGCCAGCAACAGGCAGGGGCCGAACACTGAAGCTTTCTTT. It codes for CASNRQGPNTEAFF.

This clonotype was picked up a small number of times. The chain employs TRBV15 and TRBJ2-1; tentative D call: TRBD2 (5 bases). The CDR3 runs to 13 residues. Germline CDR1 is LNHNV and CDR2 is YYDKDF (reference sequence). V was clipped by 1 base and J by 6 bases, with 7 bases between them. This CDR3 is CATSRGLTNEQFF. The CDR3 DNA reads as TGTGCCACCAGCAGAGGACTAACCAATGAGCAGTTCTTC.

This sequence joins TRBV5-1 and TRBJ2-2; the D is unclear. With 0 bases removed from V and 0 bases from J, the gap between germline ends came to 6 bases. The CDR3 extends over 15 amino acids. Per germline, CDR1 SGHRS and CDR2 YFSETQ. As DNA, the CDR3 is TGCGCCAGCAGCTTGGAGGCCTCGAACACCGGGGAGCTGTTTTTT. This gives the protein CASSLEASNTGELFF. Supplemented by reference TRBV5-1 and TRBJ2-2, the full variable domain reads KAGVTQTPRYLIKTRGQQVTLSCSPISGHRSVSWYQQTPGQGLQFLFEYFSETQRNKGNFPGRFSGRQFSNSRSEMNVSTLELGDSALYLCASSLEASNTGELFFGEGSRLTVL.

The table lists this clonotype with a few counts. The chain combines TRBV6-1 with TRBJ2-3; TRBD2 is a possible D gene (5 bases). Germline CDR1 is MNHNS and CDR2 is SASEGT. This CDR3 is 13 amino acids long. With 3 bases removed from V and 10 bases from J, the gap between germline ends came to 14 bases. The CDR3 nucleotides are TGTGCCAGCAGTGATCCCCCGGACTCTGCGCAGTATTTT. Its translation: CASSDPPDSAQYF.

The chain uses TRBV12-5 and TRBJ2-7; D gene ambiguous. CDR3 size: 13 residues. Per germline, CDR1 LGHNT and CDR2 FRNRAP. Deletions cut 11 bases from V and 0 bases from J, with 14 bases between. The CDR3 coding sequence is TGTGCTGGCCCGGCTCTCCCCTCCTACGAGCAGTACTTC. It translates to CAGPALPSYEQYF.

The chain couples TRBV19 to TRBJ1-2; TRBD1 agrees at 8 bases. This CDR3 contains 14 residues. Germline assignment: CDR1 LNHDA and CDR2 SQIVND (reference sequence). With V trimmed by 5 bases and J by 4 bases, 6 bases remained unmatched. For the CDR3, the DNA is TGTGCCAGTAGTCCCGGGACAGGCCTCTATGGCTACACCTTC. Protein: CASSPGTGLYGYTF.

This clonotype was recorded at least ten times. The gene calls are TRBV7-2 and TRBJ2-1; D is undetermined. The CDR3 is 14 amino acids. Germline V gives CDR1 SGHTA, CDR2 FQGNSA. V shed 1 base and J shed 16 bases, with 20 bases lying between them. The CDR3 DNA reads as TGTGCCAGCAGCTTAGGGGGATCGGGCTTGGGTGAATTCTTC. Amino acid sequence: CASSLGGSGLGEFF.

J is TRBJ1-6 and V is TRBV19, with 9 bases that match TRBD1. The V segment lost 6 bases and the J segment 9 bases; nucleotides outside the gene matches: 9. The CDR3 is made up of 15 amino acids. The germline gives CDR1 LNHDA, CDR2 SQIVND (reference sequence). DNA of the CDR3: TGTGCCAGTAGCCCTGCTGGGACAGGGTCTTCACCCCTCCACTTT. This encodes CASSPAGTGSSPLHF. Filled out from reference TRBV19 and TRBJ1-6, the complete variable domain reads DGGITQSPKYLFRKEGQNVTLSCEQNLNHDAMYWYRQDPGQGLRLIYYSQIVNDFQKGDIAEGYSVSREKKESFPLTVTSAQKNPTAFYLCASSPAGTGSSPLHFGNGTRLTVT.